These 23 T cell receptor beta chains share one sample of origin, sequenced in a study of human T cells and chemical hapten exposure. Time point denoted: patch test 3, about 24 weeks after DPC sensitization. Regarding treatment: therapeutic diphenylcyclopropenone sensitization with weekly scalp DPC. The authors extracted total RNA from unfractionated whole blood. TCRdb recomputed calls from the RACE reads with MiXCR, one row per CDR3 protein. This sample carries around 40,000 distinct CDR3 sequences, more than 9.5% of them seen once, and the ten largest clones take roughly 2.5%. The source material was whole blood, sampled in connection with sensitization to the hapten diphenylcyclopropenone (DPC). Receptors were obtained from a woman aged 40 to 55 with alopecia areata. Some clones in this sample may be carry-over from other donors' samples.

This clonotype was recorded a few times. The J gene is TRBJ2-7, the V gene TRBV20-1; D may be TRBD1 (6 bases). CDR3 length equals 15 residues. The V end lost 0 bases, the J end lost 6 bases, and 18 bases lay between the germline ends. CDR1 and CDR2 (germline): DFQATT, SNEGSKA (reference sequence). The CDR3 DNA sequence: TGCAGTGCTAGAGATGGGACATCTAGAGGTGTCGAGCAGTACTTC. Protein product: CSARDGTSRGVEQYF.

This clonotype was observed at least ten times. The chain has TRBV20-1 and TRBJ2-4, with 7 positions matching TRBD2. V trimming: 6 bases; J trimming: 1 base; junction bases outside the gene matches: 21. The germline V gene has CDR1 DFQATT and CDR2 SNEGSKA (reference sequence). CDR3 length: 19 residues. CDR3 sequence: CSAPLQRDSQAAAKNIQYF. The DNA of the CDR3 is TGCAGTGCCCCGTTACAGCGGGACTCCCAGGCCGCTGCCAAAAACATTCAGTACTTC.

This chain uses TRBV4-1 with TRBJ1-6, with D possibly matching TRBD1 (5 bases). Germline loops: CDR1 MGHRA, CDR2 YSYEKL. The V and J ends lost 0 bases and 7 bases respectively, with 10 bases between them. The CDR3 sequence is 15 residues long. The CDR3 DNA follows: TGCGCCAGCAGCCAAGATGAGTGGGGGAATTCACCCCTCCACTTT. It translates to CASSQDEWGNSPLHF.

This clonotype showed up many times. The J gene is TRBJ1-4, the V gene TRBV29-1; perhaps TRBD1 as D (5 bases). The V gene lost 7 bases and the J gene lost 4 bases, with 7 bases spanning the gap. This CDR3 has 11 residues. Germline V CDR1 and CDR2: SQVTM, ANQGSEA. The CDR3 coding sequence is TGCAGCGCGACAGTTAATGAAAAACTGTTTTTT. This encodes CSATVNEKLFF.

This chain links TRBV28 with TRBJ2-7; 7 nucleotides match TRBD2. Germline CDR1 MDHEN, CDR2 SYDVKM. The CDR3 totals 13 residues. V trimming: 4 bases; J trimming: 9 bases; junction bases outside the gene matches: 9. DNA of the CDR3: TGTGCCAGCAGTTCACCGACTAGCCTTGGGCAGTACTTC. Translation: CASSSPTSLGQYF.

This clonotype was seen many times. The chain is built from TRBV6-5 and TRBJ2-3; D remains ambiguous. This CDR3 spans 13 amino acids. The germline CDR1 and CDR2 sequences are MNHEY and SVGAGI. V was trimmed by 5 bases and J by 2 bases, leaving 8 bases between them. The CDR3 spells CASSRADTDTQYF. The CDR3 nucleotides are TGTGCCAGCAGTAGGGCAGACACAGATACGCAGTATTTT.

This clonotype was counted many times. The chain carries TRBV29-1 and TRBJ2-1; the match to TRBD2 covers 8 bases. The J segment lost 8 bases and the V segment lost 1 base, leaving 10 bases of the junction unmatched. The germline V gene has CDR1 SQVTM and CDR2 ANQGSEA. The CDR3 consists of 15 residues. The CDR3 reads CSVEASGTSYYEQFF. CDR3 in DNA: TGCAGCGTTGAAGCCTCGGGGACTAGTTATTATGAGCAGTTCTTC.

Within the sample, this clonotype is medium-sized. The chain combines TRBV3-1 with TRBJ2-7; D gene ambiguous. This CDR3 spans 13 amino acids. The germline CDR1 and CDR2 sequences are LGHDT and YNNKEL (reference sequence). V was trimmed by 0 bases and J by 12 bases, leaving 15 bases between them. CDR3 sequence reads: CASSQEDRSPRYF. Here the CDR3 DNA reads TGTGCCAGCAGCCAAGAGGATCGGAGCCCGCGGTACTTC.

The V gene is TRBV5-1, the J gene TRBJ2-5, with D tentatively TRBD1 (5 bases). The CDR3 contains 14 residues. Germline V gene sequence: CDR1 SGHRS, CDR2 YFSETQ. V was trimmed by 0 bases and J by 1 base, leaving 7 bases between them. The CDR3 region is CASSLGTSQETQYF. CDR3 in DNA: TGCGCCAGCAGCTTGGGGACATCCCAAGAGACCCAGTACTTC.

This clonotype was counted a few times. V usage is TRBV3-1 and J usage is TRBJ1-1; 7 nucleotides line up with TRBD1. Germline values: CDR1 LGHDT, CDR2 YNNKEL (reference sequence). The CDR3 runs 16 residues. V lost 0 bases to trimming and J lost 3 bases; unmatched junction nucleotides: 7. CDR3 in amino acids: CASSQETGLRDTEAFF. DNA for the CDR3: TGTGCCAGCAGCCAAGAGACAGGGCTGCGTGACACTGAAGCTTTCTTT. Supplemented by reference TRBV3-1 and TRBJ1-1, the full variable domain reads DTAVSQTPKYLVTQMGNDKSIKCEQNLGHDTMYWYKQDSKKFLKIMFSYNNKELIINETVPNRFSPKSPDKAHLNLHINSLELGDSAVYFCASSQETGLRDTEAFFGQGTRLTVV.

This clonotype has a count of ten or more. The CDR3, as DNA: TGTGCCAGCTTTCTACAAGGGTCGAACACTGAAGCTTTCTTT. It codes for CASFLQGSNTEAFF. This chain links TRBV18 with TRBJ1-1; no clear D. CDR1 and CDR2 (germline): KGHSH, LQKENI. The CDR3 has 14 residues. The V and J ends lost 7 bases and 1 base respectively, with 13 bases between them.

This clonotype was counted only a few times. The V and J genes are TRBV28 and TRBJ2-3; TRBD2 matches at 7 bases. V gave up 2 bases and J gave up 7 bases; unmatched junction bases: 3. Per germline, CDR1 MDHEN and CDR2 SYDVKM. CDR3 length equals 13 residues. The chain's CDR3 is CASSLRDYHTQYF. Here the CDR3 DNA reads TGTGCCAGCAGTTTAAGGGACTATCATACGCAGTATTTT.

The chain is built from TRBV10-3 and TRBJ1-5, with a possible D match to TRBD1 (6 bases). Trimming shortened V by 4 bases and J by 3 bases, and 13 bases separated the two germline ends. Per the germline V gene, CDR1 is ENHRY and CDR2 is SYGVKD. The CDR3 runs 15 residues. CDR3 in amino acids: CAISANRDINQPQHF. CDR3 DNA sequence: TGTGCCATCAGTGCCAACCGGGACATCAATCAGCCCCAGCATTTT.

This clonotype has only a few counts. The chain recombines TRBV9 with TRBJ1-1; 10 bases map to TRBD1. The germline V gene has CDR1 SGDLS and CDR2 YYNGEE. CDR3 length: 14 amino acids. J was trimmed by 4 bases and V by 3 bases; bases with no gene match: 3. CDR3 bases: TGTGCCAGCAGCGCGACAGGGGGCTCCACTGAAGCTTTCTTT. Residues: CASSATGGSTEAFF.

The CDR3 sequence: CASSLTGNQPQHF. CDR3 bases: TGTGCCAGCAGTTTGACAGGCAATCAGCCCCAGCATTTT. The chain carries TRBV12-3 or TRBV12-4 and TRBJ1-5; D might be TRBD1 (5 bases). V was cut by 3 bases and J by 2 bases, with 5 bases left in between. CDR3 length: 13 amino acids.

The sample holds a few counts of this clonotype. The chain is built from TRBV25-1 and TRBJ2-7; no reliable D call. The V and J ends lost 2 bases and 7 bases respectively, with 12 bases between them. The CDR3 is 13 residues long. Germline values: CDR1 MGHDK, CDR2 SYGVNS. The chain's CDR3 is CASSERSRSEQYF. The CDR3 DNA reads TGTGCCAGCAGTGAACGGTCACGTTCGGAGCAGTACTTC.

This clonotype appeared many times. The chain joins TRBV11-2 to TRBJ2-3, with D uncertain. CDR3 length: 12 amino acids. Trimming cost V 5 bases and J 7 bases, with 10 bases left between them. CDR1 is SGHAT and CDR2 is FQNNGV in the germline V gene. The CDR3 DNA reads as TGTGCCAGCAGCGTGGGAAGATATACGCAGTATTTT. The encoded protein is CASSVGRYTQYF.

This clonotype was recorded a few times. The chain couples TRBV7-6 to TRBJ2-3; D assignment may be TRBD1 or TRBD2 (5 bases each). In germline, CDR1 is SGHVS, CDR2 FNYEAQ. Trimming removed 1 base from V and 2 bases from J, with 10 bases in between. The CDR3 sequence is 15 residues long. CDR3 loop: CASSLERGSTDTQYF. The CDR3 bases are TGTGCCAGCAGCTTAGAGAGGGGATCCACAGATACGCAGTATTTT.

The chain is built from TRBV28 and TRBJ2-5; TRBD1 matches 8 bases. V gave up 5 bases and J gave up 2 bases; unmatched junction bases: 4. Germline V gives CDR1 MDHEN, CDR2 SYDVKM. The CDR3 consists of 14 residues. The CDR3 spells CASSGTGGQETQYF. In DNA, the CDR3 is TGTGCCAGCAGTGGAACAGGGGGACAAGAGACCCAGTACTTC.

The chain uses TRBV7-2 and TRBJ2-3, with D unclear. The CDR3 covers 13 residues. Trimming pared 1 base from V and 2 bases from J, leaving 4 bases between. The V gene's germline CDR1 is SGHTA and CDR2 FQGNSA. CDR3 residues: CASSLDYTDTQYF. The CDR3 DNA sequence: TGTGCCAGCAGCTTAGACTACACAGATACGCAGTATTTT.

The chain couples TRBV29-1 to TRBJ2-2; D is perhaps TRBD2 (6 bases). Per the germline V gene, CDR1 is SQVTM and CDR2 is ANQGSEA. Deletions cut 6 bases from V and 4 bases from J, with 21 bases between. The CDR3 is 16 residues long. The CDR3 is CSVPGPGRELTGELFF. The DNA for the CDR3 is TGCAGCGTCCCCGGCCCGGGCCGGGAGCTCACCGGGGAGCTGTTTTTT.

This clonotype was detected once. The chain couples TRBV10-3 to TRBJ2-7; 8 bases map to TRBD1. CDR3 length: 17 residues. Trimming took 2 bases from V and 1 from J; bases not matched to a gene: 10. Per the germline V gene, CDR1 is ENHRY and CDR2 is SYGVKD. In DNA form, the CDR3 reads TGTGCCATCAGTGAGGGGGACACGGGACAGGAGTCCTACGAGCAGTACTTC. Encoded protein: CAISEGDTGQESYEQYF.

This clonotype was found a few times. The chain combines TRBV9 with TRBJ1-4; no reliable D call. From germline, CDR1 is SGDLS and CDR2 YYNGEE. The CDR3 has 16 amino acids. V lost 3 bases, J lost 3 bases, and 15 bases lay in between. The CDR3 DNA sequence: TGTGCCAGCAGCGCGACAATAAGCGGCCCTAATGAAAAACTGTTTTTT. Translated, it gives CASSATISGPNEKLFF.